The 7 T cell receptor beta chains listed next were all sequenced from one sample in a study of T cells in Graves' hyperthyroidism and ophthalmopathy. The TCR beta CDR3 regions underwent amplification using RNA transcripts as the source. An initial round of RT-PCR targeting the TCR CDR3 relied on the HTBI primer set. TCRdb itself ran the multiplex PCR reads through MiXCR, one entry per CDR3 protein. This table holds about 640,000 distinct CDR3 sequences, 20% to 25% found once. The sequencing sample was made of blood. Receptor source: a man between 25 and 39 years old with Graves' ophthalmopathy.

The V call is TRBV2, the J call TRBJ2-3, with D unclear. CDR3 length: 12 residues. Trimming shortened V by 3 bases and J by 6 bases, and 7 bases separated the two germline ends. CDR1 is SNHLY, CDR2 FYNNEI, per germline. The CDR3 region has the DNA TGTGCCAGCAGTGACTTGTCGGATACGCAGTATTTT. This translates into CASSDLSDTQYF.

The chain links TRBV27 to TRBJ2-3; D is perhaps TRBD2 (6 bases). Germline-derived CDR1 and CDR2 are MNHEY and SMNVEV (reference sequence). The V end was cut by 5 bases, the J end by 5 bases, with 14 bases between. This CDR3 contains 14 residues. The CDR3 protein is CASSTQEGQDTQYF. For the CDR3, the DNA is TGTGCCAGCAGTACCCAGGAGGGCCAAGATACGCAGTATTTT.

This rearrangement joins TRBV20-1 to TRBJ2-3, with 11 bases lining up with TRBD2. Trimming removed 7 bases from V and 6 bases from J; junction bases left unmatched: 9. The CDR3 totals 14 residues. Germline V gene lookup returns CDR1 DFQATT and CDR2 SNEGSKA (reference sequence). This CDR3 is CSVDSGRAFDTQYF. DNA of the CDR3: TGCAGTGTCGATAGCGGGAGGGCCTTTGATACGCAGTATTTT.

This clonotype was recorded at least ten times. The chain couples TRBV7-3 to TRBJ2-1, with 9 bases fitting TRBD2. From germline, CDR1 is SGHTA and CDR2 FQGTGA. The ends lost 2 bases at V and 6 bases at J; junction bases unmatched: 5. This CDR3 comprises 15 residues. The CDR3 sequence: CASSLPLAGINEQFF. The CDR3 nucleotides read TGTGCCAGCAGCTTACCACTAGCGGGCATCAATGAGCAGTTCTTC.

In this sample, this clonotype turned up many times. The V gene is TRBV11-2, the J gene TRBJ2-1; a possible D gene is TRBD2 (6 bases). Between the trimmed V and J ends, which lost 5 bases and 4 bases, there was a span of 18 bases. CDR1 and CDR2 from the germline V gene are SGHAT and FQNNGV. The CDR3 runs 16 residues. The CDR3 region has the DNA TGTGCCAGCAGCCCACTTTGGGGGGACCATTACAATGAGCAGTTCTTC. Protein product: CASSPLWGDHYNEQFF.

This clonotype was observed many times. This rearrangement joins TRBV4-1 to TRBJ1-1; D gene uncertain. The CDR3 covers 14 residues. V gave up 3 bases and J gave up 0 bases, with 8 bases separating them. The germline V gene encodes CDR1 MGHRA and CDR2 YSYEKL. CDR3 amino acids: CASSHREVNTEAFF. As DNA, the CDR3 is TGCGCCAGCAGCCACCGGGAGGTGAACACTGAAGCTTTCTTT.

To note about this clonotype: The germline gene is not matched at one end of the junction; a read error may be the cause. The chain has TRBV5-1 and TRBJ2-5; 10 bases match TRBD1. The CDR3 sequence is 15 residues long. Germline loops: CDR1 SGHRS, CDR2 YFSETQ. This CDR3 is CASSDTGTGVKTQYF. CDR3 coding DNA: TGTGCCAGCAGCGATACCGGGACAGGGGTCAAGACCCAGTACTTC. The whole variable domain, remainder taken from reference TRBV5-1 and TRBJ2-5, is KAGVTQTPRYLIKTRGQQVTLSCSPISGHRSVSWYQQTPGQGLQFLFEYFSETQRNKGNFPGRFSGRQFSNSRSEMNVSTLELGDSALYLCASSDTGTGVKTQYFGPGTRLLVL.